This is a list of T cell receptor beta chains from one sample in a study of T cells in Graves' hyperthyroidism and ophthalmopathy. TCRdb used MiXCR to reprocess the multiplex PCR reads, holding one entry per CDR3 protein. In the table there are 40,000 to 60,000 distinct CDR3 sequences, roughly 51% of which are singletons. The sample taken for sequencing was peripheral blood or thyroid tissue (not recorded which). These receptors came from a man in his late teens or twenties with Graves' hyperthyroidism. Both conserved end residues are part of each CDR3. D genes are given only for firm matches. For some rows the clone size is stated as once, few or many, or as a class when expanded; others skip it.

j_call v_call clone_size d_call cdr3_nt cdr3_aa
TRBJ1-1 TRBV19 NA TRBD1 TGTGCCTGTAGAGGACAGGGGAACACTGAAGCTTTCTTT CACRGQGNTEAFF
TRBJ1-2 TRBV12-3/TRBV12-4 NA NA TGTGCCAGCAGTTCAGGGGCCTATGGCTACACCTTC CASSSGAYGYTF
TRBJ1-1 TRBV29-1 NA TRBD1 TGCAGCGTGAGGCCCGGGACAGGGGGTGACGACACTGAAGCTTTCTTT CSVRPGTGGDDTEAFF
TRBJ1-5 TRBV12-3/TRBV12-4 many TRBD1 TGTGCCAGCAGCGTCCTCCTGACAGGGGGTTATAGCAATCAGCCCCAGCATTTT CASSVLLTGGYSNQPQHF
TRBJ1-5 TRBV9 NA NA TGTGCCAGCAGCGGAGGGGGGTACCAAGAGACCCAGCATTTT CASSGGGYQETQHF
TRBJ2-7 TRBV2 NA NA TGTGCCAGCAGTGTTGGCGGGCTTTCCTACGAGCAGTACTTC CASSVGGLSYEQYF
TRBJ2-7 TRBV11-2 NA NA TGTGCCAGCAGCCAAGAAAGGGGCTTAGGGGGGCGAGTATACGAGCAGTACTTC CASSQERGLGGRVYEQYF
TRBJ2-5 TRBV7-6 NA NA TGTGCCAGCAGCTTAGGGTCGGAGACCCAGTACTTC CASSLGSETQYF
TRBJ1-4 TRBV15 NA NA TGTGCCACCAGCAGAGGTAGATCTGGTGAAAAACTGTTTTTT CATSRGRSGEKLFF
TRBJ1-1 TRBV5-6 NA TRBD1 TGTGCCAGCAGCTTTCGCGGACAGGGGCGCAGTATGAACACTGAAGCTTTCTTT CASSFRGQGRSMNTEAFF
TRBJ2-5 TRBV29-1 few TRBD2 TGCAGCGCTGGGACTAGCGGGATCGGTACCCAGTACTTC CSAGTSGIGTQYF
TRBJ2-7 TRBV5-1 many NA TGCGCCAGCCGCTCCCGGACAGCCTCCTACGAGCAGTACTTC CASRSRTASYEQYF
TRBJ1-5 TRBV6-5 many NA TGTGCCAGCAGTCGGGGAGTAAGCAATCAGCCCCAGCATTTT CASSRGVSNQPQHF
TRBJ1-6 TRBV2 NA NA TGTGCCAGCAGCTTGGGAACTATGCATTCACCCCTCCACTTT CASSLGTMHSPLHF
TRBJ2-5 TRBV12-3/TRBV12-4 many TRBD2 TGTGCCAGCAGTCCCTCGGGACTAGCGGCCCAAGAGACCCAGTACTTC CASSPSGLAAQETQYF
TRBJ1-1 TRBV4-1 many NA TGCGCCAGCAGCCAAGATACGGGACCTGGCACTGAAGCTTTCTTT CASSQDTGPGTEAFF
TRBJ2-7 TRBV29-1 NA TRBD2 TGCAGCGTTGAACCGGGGGGGACTAGCGGGAGTAGTGAGCAGTACTTC CSVEPGGTSGSSEQYF
TRBJ1-1 TRBV6-1 NA NA TGTGCCAGCAGTTACCTTTCCGGAACTGAAGCTTTCTTT CASSYLSGTEAFF
TRBJ1-2 TRBV10-3 NA TRBD1 TGTGCCGTCACCGCCGACAGGGCGGACTATGGCTACACCTTC CAVTADRADYGYTF
TRBJ2-6 TRBV15 NA NA TGTGCCACCCAGATAGGCTCTGGGGCCAACGTCCTGACTTTC CATQIGSGANVLTF
TRBJ1-4 TRBV11-2 NA TRBD1 TGTGCCAGCAGAACCGGGACAGGGCCTGAAAAACTGTTTTTT CASRTGTGPEKLFF
TRBJ2-7 TRBV7-2 many TRBD2 TGTGCCAGCAGCTTAGTGGGGACTACCTACGAGCAGTACTTC CASSLVGTTYEQYF
TRBJ2-5 TRBV20-1 few NA TGCAGTGCTAGTCGCCAGACCGGCGAGACCCAGTACTTC CSASRQTGETQYF
TRBJ2-3 TRBV10-3 NA TRBD2 TGTGCCATCAGTTCCCCGACTAGCGGGAGCACAGATACGCAGTATTTT CAISSPTSGSTDTQYF
TRBJ2-7 TRBV5-1 NA TRBD1 TGCGCCAGCAGCTTGGACAGGGGATGGGAGCAGTACTTC CASSLDRGWEQYF
TRBJ2-3 TRBV20-1 many NA TGCAGTGCTACAAGTTATAGCGATCCGACGCCTACGCAGTATTTT CSATSYSDPTPTQYF
TRBJ2-6 TRBV6-5 many NA TGTGCCAGCAGGCCACCGTTGACGGGTGGTACTGGGGCCAACGTCCTGACTTTC CASRPPLTGGTGANVLTF
TRBJ2-5 TRBV5-1 many TRBD2 TGCGCCAGCAGGGATACTAGCGGCCAAGAGACCCAGTACTTC CASRDTSGQETQYF
TRBJ1-6 TRBV2 NA NA TGTGCCAGCAGTGATCGAATTTTTGGCCAATCACCCCTCCACTTT CASSDRIFGQSPLHF
TRBJ2-5 TRBV7-8 NA TRBD1 TGTGCCAGCAGCGCGCGACTCGGGACAGGGGGCCAAGAGACCCAGTACTTC CASSARLGTGGQETQYF
TRBJ1-5 TRBV20-1 many TRBD1 TGCAGTGCTACGACAGGGAATCAGCCCCATCATTTT CSATTGNQPHHF
TRBJ1-1 TRBV24-1 NA NA TGTGCCACCAGACCGGGACATACTAACGCTGAGGCTTTCTTT CATRPGHTNAEAFF
TRBJ1-2 TRBV20-1 NA TRBD1 TGCAGTGCCCCCGGGACAGGAGGAGACTATGGCTACACCTTC CSAPGTGGDYGYTF
TRBJ1-2 TRBV7-2 NA TRBD1 TGTGCCAGCAGCCCGGGACAGGGTACCTATGGCTACACCTTC CASSPGQGTYGYTF
TRBJ2-7 TRBV5-1 few TRBD1 TGCGCCAGCAGCTTGGAGGCAGGGGGCTACGAGCAGTACTTC CASSLEAGGYEQYF
TRBJ1-1 TRBV7-2 medium-sized NA TGTGCCAGCAGCTTAGACAGGAACACTGAAGCTTTCTTT CASSLDRNTEAFF
TRBJ1-6 TRBV6-2/TRBV6-3 many TRBD1 TGTGCCATCTCGGACAGGATTAATTCACCCCTCCACTTT CAISDRINSPLHF
TRBJ1-1 TRBV29-1 NA TRBD1 TGCAGCGTCGAAGAGGGGACAGGTGCCCCTATCTTT CSVEEGTGAPIF
TRBJ1-1 TRBV5-1 once NA TGCGCCAGCAGCCTAAGGATAGACACTGAAGCTTTCTTT CASSLRIDTEAFF
TRBJ2-7 TRBV6-5 NA NA TGTGCCAGCAGTTACGGGACAACTTTGGGCGAGCAGTACTTC CASSYGTTLGEQYF
TRBJ1-1 TRBV10-2 once NA TGTGCCAGCAGCCAGGGACGGCAGAACACTGAAGCTTTCTTT CASSQGRQNTEAFF
TRBJ2-5 TRBV7-2 NA TRBD2 TGTGCCAGCAGCCAAGCTGGGGCCGGCAGCGGGAGGAGGGAGACCCAGTACTTC CASSQAGAGSGRRETQYF
TRBJ2-5 TRBV7-7 many NA TGTGCCAGCAGCTCAACAGCCGGGACTCAAGAGACCCAGTACTTC CASSSTAGTQETQYF
TRBJ1-2 TRBV25-1 NA NA TGTGCCAGCAGTGAATTCCAGCTGAACTATGGCTACACCTTC CASSEFQLNYGYTF
TRBJ2-6 TRBV7-2 many TRBD2 TGTGCCAGCAGCTTAGAAGTAGCGGGGGGGCTTGGGGCCAACGTCCTGACTTTC CASSLEVAGGLGANVLTF
TRBJ1-2 TRBV7-2 many TRBD1 TGTGCCAGCAGCTTAGCACGACAGGGTTTATATGGCTACACCTTC CASSLARQGLYGYTF
TRBJ1-3 TRBV12-3/TRBV12-4 many NA NA CATSSGPAGQGYF
TRBJ1-2 TRBV2 many NA TGTGCCAGCAGTCTGGACACAAATGGCTACACCTTC CASSLDTNGYTF
TRBJ1-1 TRBV27 many NA TGTGCCAGCAGTGAATCACAGGGCGGGTACACTGAAGCTTTCTTT CASSESQGGYTEAFF
TRBJ2-7 TRBV7-2 many NA TGTGCCAGCAGCTTTACCACAGAGGTCGGGTACGAGCAGTACTTC CASSFTTEVGYEQYF
TRBJ2-7 TRBV7-2 NA NA TGTGCCGTGGATGGAGGGACTTCCTACGAGCAGTACTTC CAVDGGTSYEQYF
TRBJ1-2 TRBV6-5 many NA TGTGCCAGCAGTTACTCGGGGATCGAGGCTGGCTACACCTTC CASSYSGIEAGYTF
TRBJ2-5 TRBV2 NA TRBD1 TGTGCCAGCACCCGGGAGGACCCGGAGGAGTTGGGACAGGGCCACCAAGAGACCCAGTACTTC CASTREDPEELGQGHQETQYF
TRBJ1-6 TRBV4-3 many NA TGCGCCAGCAGCCAAGAACTGGGGACGAGCTCCTATAATTCACCCCTCCACTTT CASSQELGTSSYNSPLHF